This TCR beta chain was found in a study of blood T cell repertoires in COVID-19 (dated by TCRdb to about 2020). General notes on the study: Collaborator samples came from the United States, Italy and Spain and covered acute and convalescent phases of COVID-19. The material from the prospective study consisted of cDNA or gDNA derived from T cells, B-cell-depleted T cells, or PBMCs. Subjects who had been exposed to COVID-19, were actively infected with it, or had recovered from it provided the deeply sampled blood TCRbeta repertoires that made up the dataset. The repertoires were made available in a free public database intended to serve as a resource for research on the immune response to SARS-CoV-2. The samples were drawn from two sources: the first 160 participants of the ongoing ImmuneRACE study, and 1,200 or so subjects contributed by 6 global collaborators. The sample metadata nearly always contained a de-identified subject ID, COVID-19 status, age in years and sex. Where available, HLA class I and class II types were obtained from metadata supplied by the sample provider rather than from assay-based typing. What the study reported, not specific to this receptor: Clinical and demographic metadata were provided uncurated, with the amount varying by source and participant.

The CDR3 holds 14 amino acids from the cysteine to the phenylalanine. The sequence is cut down to CDR3 DNA, 42 bases in frame from base 1. Between the V and J ends, shortened by 7 bases and 5 bases respectively, the junction contains 15 bases. CDR1 and CDR2 were assigned from the germline V gene as MGHRA and YSYEKL. Worth noting for this clone: It has no known antigen specificity. No base qualities exist here, and no much larger clone lies one base off it.

The immunoSEQ Assay, a bias-controlled multiplex PCR, was used to amplify TCRbeta CDR3 regions from genomic DNA. The authors' analysis ran thus. The number of nucleated cells in each sample was estimated by amplification of reference gene primers within the assay. To quantify the absolute abundance of each unique TCRbeta CDR3 rearrangement, sequence reads were collapsed and filtered. For each sample, productive Simpson clonality was calculated as the square root of Simpson's diversity index across productive rearrangements. TCRdb stores this immuneACCESS table with in-frame sequences only. Part of the clones is absent; in the studies checked, under half of the shortfall reflects unresolved V genes, and no reason is known for the rest. V and J calls and clone size are as listed in that table; D and trimming were resolved from the DNA. Recorded for this sample are tens of thousands of clones; 78% of them occurred a single time. Clones ranked in the top ten supply roughly 15% of the sample.

The collaborating institutions used their own protocols to collect whole blood in K2EDTA tubes. For TCRbeta analysis, collaborators shipped samples in one of three forms: frozen whole blood, isolated PBMCs, or DNA extracted from either of those sample types. The sample taken for sequencing was peripheral blood. The receptor's source is a human donor in a cohort sampled during active COVID-19. This chain is built from TRBV4-1 and TRBJ2-1; the D segment could be TRBD1, given 5 matching bases. The CDR3 has the sequence CASTTVGRNNEQFF. The DNA sequence is given as TGCGCCAGCACCACAGTGGGGCGAAACAATGAGCAGTTCTTC.